This T cell receptor (beta chain) was captured by sequencing in a study of blood T cell repertoires in COVID-19. Study as a whole: The United States, Italy and Spain provided the acute and convalescent COVID-19 samples.

Repertoires were generated with immunoSEQ multiplex PCR, while TCRdb's copy carries only in-frame clones and drops some. The sample contains 250,000 to 350,000 clones, 85% to 90% of which appear only once. CDR1 SEHNR and CDR2 FQNEAQ come from the germline V gene (reference sequence). CDR3 size: 17 residues. Trimming removed 0 bases from V and 0 bases from J; junction bases left unmatched: 3. The sequenced sample was PBMCs or T cells enriched from blood (not recorded which). The rearrangement uses TRBV7-9 and TRBJ1-2; TRBD1 matches at 11 bases. This clonotype was sampled from a woman aged 45-65 years who had been exposed to COVID-19. The CDR3 protein is CASSLADRGPANYGYTF. CDR3 sequence (DNA): TGTGCCAGCAGCTTAGCGGACAGGGGGCCAGCTAACTATGGCTACACCTTC.